The entry below describes one T cell receptor (beta chain). This clone was counted a few times. The antigen it binds to is not known. Qualities for individual bases were not recorded, and no much larger clone is one base off. This record comes from a study of blood T cell repertoires in COVID-19 (dated by TCRdb to about 2020). Regarding the study in general: Samples covering the acute and convalescent phases of COVID-19 were provided by collaborators in the United States, Italy and Spain. The prospective study material was composed of cDNA or gDNA derived from T cells, B-cell-depleted T cells, or PBMCs. The dataset comprised deeply sampled blood TCRbeta repertoires from subjects exposed to, actively infected with, or recovered from COVID-19. The repertoires were released in a freely available public database intended as a resource for research on the immune response to SARS-CoV-2. The samples were drawn from the first 160 participants of the ongoing ImmuneRACE study and from 1,254 subjects provided by 6 global collaborators. Sample metadata almost always included a de-identified subject ID, COVID-19 status, age in years and sex. Where available, HLA class I and class II types were taken from metadata supplied by the sample provider and were not determined by assay-based typing. Here is what the overall study found, with its caveats: Clinical and demographic metadata were provided uncurated, with the amount varying by source and participant.

One collaborating source in Seattle enrolled patients while the patients were actively infected and followed the patients over time throughout the course of disease. Each collaborating institution followed its own protocols to collect whole blood in K2EDTA tubes. For TCRbeta analysis, collaborators shipped samples as frozen whole blood, isolated PBMCs, or DNA extracted from either of those sample types. TCRbeta CDR3 regions were amplified from genomic DNA using the immunoSEQ Assay, a bias-controlled multiplex PCR. Under the source paper's analysis protocol: Nucleated cell counts per sample were estimated from amplification of reference gene primers within the assay. Sequence reads were collapsed and filtered to measure the absolute abundance of every unique TCRbeta CDR3 rearrangement. For each sample, productive Simpson clonality was calculated as the square root of Simpson's diversity index over productive rearrangements. The clones in this table, taken by TCRdb from immuneACCESS, are in-frame only. Not every clone is retained; where verified, under half of the shortfall comes from an unresolved V gene, and the cause of the rest is unknown. V and J calls plus clone size are reproduced from that table; the DNA served to infer D and trimming. Counted in this sample were a few hundred thousand clones; 90% of them appeared once. The ten largest clones add up to roughly 1% of the sample.

Inclusive of the bounding cysteine and phenylalanine, the CDR3 is 12 residues long. CDR3 DNA only is kept here, 36 bases in frame from base 1. The germline V gene encodes CDR1 SGHKS and CDR2 YYEKEE (reference sequence). V is clipped by 4 bases and J by 0 bases, and the sequence between their germline boundaries is 3 bases long. The rearranged segments are TRBV5-5 and TRBJ2-3; there is no confident call for the D gene. The source of this sequence is a woman in her forties with COVID-19, enrolled during active disease. The sequenced sample was peripheral blood. The CDR3 region has the sequence CASSLSTDTQYF. The DNA reads TGTGCCAGCAGCCTTAGCACAGATACGCAGTATTTT.